This TCR beta chain was profiled in a study of T cells of healthy individuals. This clonotype appeared many times. TCRdb re-called the 5' RACE reads through MiXCR, storing one row per CDR3 protein. The sample consists of over 95,000 distinct CDR3 sequences, roughly a sixth of them appearing once. Germline loops: CDR1 MDHEN, CDR2 SYDVKM. Deletions cut 4 bases from V and 4 bases from J, with 11 bases between. The CDR3 has 14 amino acids. The receptor was isolated from a human donor in good health. The chain links TRBV28 to TRBJ2-4; the D gene is possibly TRBD2 (6 bases). CDR3 loop: CASSSPGGKNIQYF. CDR3 DNA sequence: TGTGCCAGCAGTTCCCCTGGGGGGAAAAACATTCAGTACTTC. Full variable domain (outside the CDR3, taken from reference TRBV28 and TRBJ2-4): DVKVTQSSRYLVKRTGEKVFLECVQDMDHENMFWYRQDPGLGLRLIYFSYDVKMKEKGDIPEGYSVSREKKERFSLILESASTNQTSMYLCASSSPGGKNIQYFGAGTRLSVL.